These 20 T cell receptor beta chains share one sample of origin, sequenced in a study of cytomegalovirus exposure and HLA in healthy donors. The PCR employed 60 Vbeta primers together with 13 Jbeta primers. The repertoire was sequenced with immunoSEQ multiplex PCR; TCRdb's copy has only in-frame clones and lacks some. The sample table includes some 76,000 clones. Sequencing was performed on PBMCs. These receptors originate from a boy aged 5-17 years in good health and CMV-seronegative.

V is TRBV6-1 and J is TRBJ2-5; 14 nucleotides line up with TRBD2. Trimming cost V 4 bases and J 4 bases; bases outside gene matches: 5. Looked up from germline, CDR1 is MNHNS and CDR2 is SASEGT. This CDR3 region has 16 residues. This CDR3 reads CASSVGTSGSAETQYF. The DNA for the CDR3 is TGTGCCAGCAGTGTCGGGACTAGCGGGAGTGCAGAGACCCAGTACTTC.

J is TRBJ2-7 and V is TRBV9; 9 bases agree with TRBD1. The junction had 0 bases not matched to a gene; V was cut back by 0 bases and J by 5 bases. This CDR3 comprises 13 residues. Germline loops: CDR1 SGDLS, CDR2 YYNGEE. For the CDR3, the DNA is TGTGCCAGCAGCGTAGGACAGGGGGACGAGCAGTACTTC. This encodes CASSVGQGDEQYF.

The chain carries TRBV19 and TRBJ2-7; D possibly corresponds to TRBD1 (7 bases). CDR1 and CDR2 (germline): LNHDA, SQIVND (reference sequence). CDR3 size: 14 residues. Trimming took off 6 bases at V and 6 bases at J, with 18 bases between the two ends. The CDR3 region has the DNA TGTGCCAGTAGGCGACAGGGTGGGGGGTCCGAGCAGTACTTC. It translates to CASRRQGGGSEQYF.

The chain is built from TRBV19 and TRBJ1-5; D is undetermined. Germline values: CDR1 LNHDA, CDR2 SQIVND (reference sequence). This CDR3 has 15 amino acids. V gave up 4 bases and J gave up 0 bases, with 10 bases separating them. CDR3 residues: CASSTTLYSNQPQHF. The CDR3 region has the DNA TGTGCCAGTAGTACAACATTGTATAGCAATCAGCCCCAGCATTTT.

The chain links TRBV7-3 to TRBJ2-2, with a weak D call TRBD1 (5 bases). Germline loops: CDR1 SGHTA, CDR2 FQGTGA. The CDR3 length is 13 residues. V lost 5 bases, J lost 4 bases, and 8 bases lay in between. DNA of the CDR3: TGTGCCAGCAGCCTACAGGTCACCGGGGAGCTGTTTTTT. Translated: CASSLQVTGELFF.

The rearrangement uses TRBV2 and TRBJ2-1; 10 bases are a match to TRBD1. Germline CDR1 is SNHLY and CDR2 is FYNNEI. V gave up 7 bases and J gave up 3 bases; unmatched junction bases: 9. This CDR3 contains 16 residues. This CDR3 reads CASTPAGTGDYNEQFF. The CDR3 DNA reads TGTGCCAGCACGCCGGCCGGGACAGGGGACTACAATGAGCAGTTCTTC. The full variable domain, with the rest looked up from reference TRBV2 and TRBJ2-1, is EPEVTQTPSHQVTQMGQEVILRCVPISNHLYFYWYRQILGQKVEFLVSFYNNEISEKSEIFDDQFSVERPDGSNFTLKIRSTKLEDSAMYFCASTPAGTGDYNEQFFGPGTRLTVL.

The chain employs TRBV19 and TRBJ1-2; D might be TRBD1 (5 bases). The CDR3 length is 16 residues. The V gene lost 0 bases and the J gene lost 4 bases, with 15 bases spanning the gap. Germline CDR1 LNHDA, CDR2 SQIVND (reference sequence). DNA for the CDR3: TGTGCCAGTAGTATAGATCTACGCGCAGGGTTCTATGGCTACACCTTC. Protein product: CASSIDLRAGFYGYTF. The variable domain in full, completed from reference TRBV19 and TRBJ1-2, reads DGGITQSPKYLFRKEGQNVTLSCEQNLNHDAMYWYRQDPGQGLRLIYYSQIVNDFQKGDIAEGYSVSREKKESFPLTVTSAQKNPTAFYLCASSIDLRAGFYGYTFGSGTRLTVV.

This chain uses TRBV7-2 with TRBJ2-7; a possible D gene is TRBD2 (5 bases). CDR1 and CDR2 (germline): SGHTA, FQGNSA. The CDR3 length is 15 residues. Trimming took 1 base from V and 1 from J, leaving 11 bases between them. The CDR3: CASSLVGGSSYEQYF. CDR3 coding DNA: TGTGCCAGCAGCTTAGTCGGCGGGTCTTCCTACGAGCAGTACTTC.

The chain carries TRBV7-3 and TRBJ1-1; 8 bases fit TRBD1. The length of the CDR3 is 16 residues. Trimming removed 4 bases from V and 3 bases from J; junction bases left unmatched: 10. CDR1 and CDR2 from the germline V gene are SGHTA and FQGTGA. This CDR3 reads CASSWRPTGADTEAFF. In nucleotides, the CDR3 is TGTGCCAGCAGCTGGCGGCCGACAGGGGCCGACACTGAAGCTTTCTTT.

The chain has TRBV5-1 and TRBJ2-1, with a tentative D call TRBD2 (5 bases). Trimming stripped 5 bases from V and 9 bases from J, with 15 bases between. Germline V lookup: CDR1 SGHRS, CDR2 YFSETQ. The CDR3 loop spans 13 amino acids. The CDR3 is CASRSEPAGEQFF. The CDR3, as DNA: TGCGCCAGCAGATCCGAACCGGCGGGTGAGCAGTTCTTC.

The V gene is TRBV6-6, the J gene TRBJ2-1; D is uncertain. This CDR3 comprises 13 residues. V was shortened by 2 bases and J by 5 bases, with 7 bases between the two germline ends. The germline V gene encodes CDR1 MNHNY and CDR2 SVGAGI (reference sequence). Here the CDR3 reads CASSYTNDNEQFF. The CDR3 nucleotides read TGTGCCAGCAGTTACACTAATGACAATGAGCAGTTCTTC.

The V gene is TRBV19, the J gene TRBJ2-5, with 8 bases lining up with TRBD1. This CDR3 region has 13 residues. CDR1 LNHDA and CDR2 SQIVND come from the germline V gene (reference sequence). Trimming at V came to 6 bases and at J to 3 bases, leaving 3 bases not matched to a gene. In DNA form, the CDR3 reads TGTGCCAGTAGGGACAGGGAGAAAGAGACCCAGTACTTC. Amino acids: CASRDREKETQYF.

Concerning this clone: Other DNA sequences in the sample encode the same CDR3. The chain has TRBV29-1 and TRBJ2-5; D may be TRBD1 (5 bases). There are 12 residues in the CDR3. Germline V CDR1 and CDR2: SQVTM, ANQGSEA. V lost 2 bases and J 3 bases, leaving 7 bases between the germline ends. CDR3 loop: CSVELGEETQYF. CDR3 nucleotide sequence: TGCAGCGTTGAACTAGGGGAAGAGACCCAGTACTTC.

The chain has TRBV15 and TRBJ2-1; 10 bases fit TRBD2. V shed 2 bases and J 4 bases; nucleotides not matched to a gene: 8. CDR3 size: 17 residues. CDR1 is LNHNV, CDR2 YYDKDF, per germline (reference sequence). The CDR3 bases are TGTGCCACCAGCAGAACCCTAACTAGCGGGGCATACAATGAGCAGTTCTTC. The encoded protein is CATSRTLTSGAYNEQFF. Full variable domain (rest looked up from reference TRBV15 and TRBJ2-1): DAMVIQNPRYQVTQFGKPVTLSCSQTLNHNVMYWYQQKSSQAPKLLFHYYDKDFNNEADTPDNFQSRRPNTSFCFLDIRSPGLGDTAMYLCATSRTLTSGAYNEQFFGPGTRLTVL.

The rearrangement joins TRBV7-2 to TRBJ1-4; D remains unclear. V gave up 5 bases and J gave up 0 bases, with 10 bases separating them. This CDR3 has 15 residues. CDR1 and CDR2 from the germline V gene are SGHTA and FQGNSA. The CDR3 sequence: CASSPQLATNEKLFF. CDR3 sequence (DNA): TGTGCCAGCAGCCCCCAACTTGCAACTAATGAAAAACTGTTTTTT.

The rearrangement uses TRBV4-1 and TRBJ1-1, with TRBD1 identical over 7 bases. V trimming: 5 bases; J trimming: 4 bases; junction bases outside the gene matches: 16. Germline lookup yields CDR1 MGHRA and CDR2 YSYEKL. This CDR3 comprises 17 residues. The CDR3, as DNA: TGCGCCAGCAGCTTTACAGCCTCCCAGGGGGAAGTCACTGAAGCTTTCTTT. Its protein product is CASSFTASQGEVTEAFF.

The chain uses TRBV7-8 and TRBJ1-2; 7 bases are shared with TRBD1. Germline trimming cut 0 bases from V and 2 bases from J; bases unmatched to any gene: 0. The germline gives CDR1 SGHVS, CDR2 FQNEAQ. The CDR3 is made up of 14 amino acids. CDR3 coding DNA: TGTGCCAGCAGCTTAGCAGGGGGCAACTATGGCTACACCTTC. This translates into CASSLAGGNYGYTF.

This chain links TRBV19 with TRBJ2-1, with 9 bases identical to TRBD1. The CDR3 is made up of 14 amino acids. Unmatched junction bases numbered 3, after V lost 5 bases and J lost 4 bases. Germline V gene data show CDR1 as LNHDA and CDR2 as SQIVND (reference sequence). In DNA form, the CDR3 reads TGTGCCAGTAGTTGGGACAGGGCATACAATGAGCAGTTCTTC. It encodes CASSWDRAYNEQFF.

The chain uses TRBV11-2 and TRBJ2-7, with TRBD1 matching over 8 bases. There are 16 residues in the CDR3. The germline gives CDR1 SGHAT, CDR2 FQNNGV. V trimming: 6 bases; J trimming: 6 bases; junction bases outside the gene matches: 16. CDR3 sequence reads: CASSSNRGRGPVEQYF. CDR3 coding DNA: TGTGCCAGCAGTTCAAATCGGGGCAGGGGGCCTGTCGAGCAGTACTTC.

Note on this clone: The junction does not match germline at one end; this may be a read error. The chain links TRBV29-1 to TRBJ1-1; D call uncertain. CDR1 SQVTM and CDR2 ANQGSEA come from the germline V gene. This CDR3 comprises 12 residues. The CDR3 DNA reads TGCAGCGTTGGACAAATGAACACTGAAGATTTCTTT. This gives the protein CSVGQMNTEDFF. Supplemented by reference TRBV29-1 and TRBJ1-1, the full variable domain reads SAVISQKPSRDICQRGTSLTIQCQVDSQVTMMFWYRQQPGQSLTLIATANQGSEATYESGFVIDKFPISRPNLTFSTLTVSNMSPEDSSIYLCSVGQMNTEDFFGQGTRLTVV.